This T cell receptor (beta chain) was documented in a study of shared clonotypes between healthy human individuals. With 4 bases removed from V and 9 bases from J, the gap between germline ends came to 15 bases. Germline lookup yields CDR1 MNHNS and CDR2 SASEGT. CDR3 length equals 13 residues. Sorted-subset replicate PCRs used approximately 200 ng of genomic DNA. This amount corresponded to approximately 30,000 T cell genomes. TCRdb's table, derived via immunoSEQ multiplex PCR, lists solely in-frame clones and lacks some. The sample consists of some 1.4 million clones, about 96% of them appearing once.

This chain connects TRBV6-1 to TRBJ2-5; D gene unclear. Sequenced material: naive CD4+ T cells sorted from blood. As to subset: CD45RA+ positively selected. This clonotype originated in a man younger than 40 in good health. The CDR3 sequence is CASSGGRALAQYF. The CDR3 bases are TGTGCCAGCAGTGGTGGCAGAGCTCTGGCCCAGTACTTC.